The present entry profiles one T cell receptor beta chain with its context. The record originates from a study of blood T cell repertoires in COVID-19. Study as a whole: Italy, Spain and the United States were the sources of the convalescent and acute COVID-19 samples. The cDNA or gDNA used as material had been derived from T cells, B-cell-depleted T cells, or PBMCs.

Data came from immunoSEQ multiplex PCR; TCRdb stores just in-frame clones and leaves some out. The table has 74,000 or so clones, about 90% seen once. Germline CDR1 reads SGHDN; CDR2 reads FVKESK. V was clipped by 3 bases and J by 2 bases, with 11 bases between them. The CDR3 spans 15 residues. Sequenced sample: peripheral blood. The chain employs TRBV14 and TRBJ1-3; D is uncertain. The clonotype comes from a human donor in a cohort sampled during active COVID-19. CDR3 coding DNA: TGTGCCAGCAGCCAGAAATTGGGCCCTGGAAACACCATATATTTT. Translating gives CASSQKLGPGNTIYF. Looking up the rest from reference TRBV14 and TRBJ1-3 gives the full variable domain: EAGVTQFPSHSVIEKGQTVTLRCDPISGHDNLYWYRRVMGKEIKFLLHFVKESKQDESGMPNNRFLAERTGGTYSTLKVQPAELEDSGVYFCASSQKLGPGNTIYFGEGSWLTVV.